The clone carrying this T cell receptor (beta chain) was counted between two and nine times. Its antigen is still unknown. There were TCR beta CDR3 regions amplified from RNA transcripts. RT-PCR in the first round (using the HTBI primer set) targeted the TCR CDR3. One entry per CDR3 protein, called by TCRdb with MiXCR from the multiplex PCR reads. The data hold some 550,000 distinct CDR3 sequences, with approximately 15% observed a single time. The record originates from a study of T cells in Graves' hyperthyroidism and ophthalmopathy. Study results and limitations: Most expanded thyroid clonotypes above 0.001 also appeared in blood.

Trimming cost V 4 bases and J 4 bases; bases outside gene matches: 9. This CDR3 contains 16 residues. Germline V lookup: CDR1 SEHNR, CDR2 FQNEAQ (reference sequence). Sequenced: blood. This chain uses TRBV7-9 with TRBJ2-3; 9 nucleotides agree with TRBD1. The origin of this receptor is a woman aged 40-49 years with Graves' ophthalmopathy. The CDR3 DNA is TGTGCCAGCAGCTCCGGGACAGGGAGAGGCGCAGATACGCAGTATTTT. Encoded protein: CASSSGTGRGADTQYF.